Shown below are 3 T cell receptor beta chains from a single sample sequenced in a study of shared clonotypes between healthy human individuals. CD45RO-negative cells were positively selected for CCR7, leaving out terminally differentiated effector memory CD45RA+ cells. Clones were read by immunoSEQ multiplex PCR, and TCRdb kept only the in-frame ones, dropping some. In the table there are around 2.1 million clones, 90% to 95% of which are singletons. The specimen sequenced was naive CD8+ T cells from PBMCs. Receptors were obtained from a man aged 18 to 29 in good health. Some clones in this sample may be carry-over from other donors' samples.

This chain joins TRBV14 and TRBJ1-2; D unclear. The CDR3 sequence is 13 residues long. The V end lost 2 bases, the J end lost 4 bases, and 8 bases lay between the germline ends. CDR1 and CDR2 from the germline V gene are SGHDN and FVKESK. CDR3 bases: TGTGCCAGCAGCCAAAGGAGCCTCTATGGCTACACCTTC. Translated: CASSQRSLYGYTF.

The chain uses TRBV27 and TRBJ2-1, with a weak D call TRBD2 (6 bases). Germline V gene data show CDR1 as MNHEY and CDR2 as SMNVEV (reference sequence). Trimming shortened V by 0 bases and J by 12 bases, and 18 bases separated the two germline ends. The CDR3 contains 15 residues. CDR3 nucleotides: TGTGCCAGCAGTTTATCTAGTTACTCGAGCGGGTGGCAGTTCTTC. It translates to CASSLSSYSSGWQFF.

The chain is built from TRBV15 and TRBJ2-2, with D possibly called TRBD1 or TRBD2 (5 bases each). The CDR3 is made up of 13 amino acids. In germline, CDR1 is LNHNV, CDR2 YYDKDF (reference sequence). Trimming cost V 4 bases and J 7 bases, with 10 bases left between them. In nucleotides, the CDR3 is TGTGCCACCAGCACCAGGGAGTACGGGGAGCTGTTTTTT. Its protein is CATSTREYGELFF.